These T cell receptor beta chains were read from a single sample in a study of OX40 agonist ivuxolimab in advanced cancers. Assay: immunoSEQ multiplex PCR; the TCRdb copy retains only in-frame clones and omits some. Of 20,000 or so clones in the sample, around nine tenths were seen once. The starting material was CD4+ or CD8+ T cells sorted from blood, obtained in a trial of the OX40 agonist ivuxolimab. These receptor sequences come from an adult with an advanced solid tumor such as melanoma, head and neck, liver or kidney cancer. Both conserved end residues are part of each CDR3. A D gene is named only where the DNA matches it firmly. For some rows the clone size is stated as once, few or many, or as a class when expanded; others skip it.

clone_size,j_call,v_call,d_call,cdr3_aa,cdr3_nt
NA,TRBJ2-1,TRBV2,TRBD1,CASGGASGQGYNEQFF,TGTGCCAGCGGGGGGGCATCGGGACAGGGTTACAATGAGCAGTTCTTC
few,TRBJ1-2,TRBV27,TRBD1,CASRADRVDYGYTF,TGTGCCAGCCGGGCGGACAGGGTGGACTATGGCTACACCTTC
NA,TRBJ1-1,TRBV29-1,TRBD1,CSVVGTFLTGRLTEAFF,TGCAGCGTTGTAGGAACCTTTTTGACAGGGCGGCTCACTGAAGCTTTCTTT
NA,TRBJ2-1,TRBV7-2,TRBD2,CASSGSGTSSGGWDEQFF,TGTGCCAGCAGCGGGAGCGGGACTAGTAGCGGGGGGTGGGATGAGCAGTTCTTC
NA,TRBJ2-1,TRBV9,NA,CASSVGGSRDEQFF,TGTGCCAGCAGCGTAGGGGGGAGTAGAGATGAGCAGTTCTTC
NA,TRBJ2-2,TRBV10-1,NA,CASSVHYRDGTGELFF,TGCGCCAGCAGTGTACATTACAGGGATGGAACCGGGGAGCTGTTTTTT
NA,TRBJ1-1,TRBV7-8,TRBD1,CASSHRQGITEAFF,TGTGCCAGCAGCCACCGACAGGGGATCACTGAAGCTTTCTTT
once,TRBJ2-1,TRBV30,NA,CAWKGGENEQFF,TGTGCCTGGAAGGGCGGGGAAAATGAGCAGTTCTTC
NA,TRBJ2-7,TRBV7-8,NA,CASSLFGTAYEQYF,TGTGCCAGCAGCTTGTTCGGGACGGCCTACGAGCAGTACTTC
NA,TRBJ2-3,TRBV18,NA,CASSPPALSASTDTQYF,TGTGCCAGCTCACCACCGGCCCTTAGCGCGAGCACAGATACGCAGTATTTT
NA,TRBJ1-2,TRBV5-6,NA,CASSPDRTDYGYTF,TGTGCCAGCAGCCCCGACAGGACCGACTATGGCTACACCTTC
NA,TRBJ2-7,TRBV13,TRBD1,CASSPAGTGDYEQYF,TGTGCCAGCAGCCCAGCTGGGACAGGGGATTACGAGCAGTACTTC
NA,TRBJ1-5,TRBV7-6,TRBD1,CASSPGTDFNQPQHF,TGTGCCAGCAGCCCCGGGACAGATTTTAATCAGCCCCAGCATTTT
once,TRBJ1-3,TRBV7-9,TRBD1,CASSFRLGQGENTIYF,TGTGCCAGCAGCTTTAGATTGGGACAGGGTGAAAACACCATATATTTT
NA,TRBJ1-1,TRBV6-6,NA,CAIKQGPGMNTEAFF,TGTGCCATCAAACAGGGACCCGGTATGAACACTGAAGCTTTCTTT
NA,TRBJ2-7,TRBV19,TRBD2,CASSMVVAGVYEQYF,TGTGCCAGTAGTATGGTAGTAGCGGGAGTTTACGAGCAGTACTTC
NA,TRBJ2-1,TRBV19,NA,CASSILWQDLTYNEQFF,TGTGCCAGTAGTATATTATGGCAGGACCTAACCTACAATGAGCAGTTCTTC
NA,TRBJ2-1,TRBV11-2,NA,CASSFRAGPNNEQFF,TGTGCCAGCAGCTTCCGTGCGGGACCGAACAATGAGCAGTTCTTC
NA,TRBJ2-7,TRBV7-6,NA,CASGLARDSSYEQYF,TGTGCCAGCGGCCTAGCGCGGGACTCCTCCTACGAGCAGTACTTC
NA,TRBJ2-1,TRBV25-1,NA,CASRIGGYNEQFF,TGTGCCAGCAGGATTGGAGGCTACAATGAGCAGTTCTTC
once,TRBJ2-7,TRBV5-5,NA,CASSFQHLANSYEQYF,TGTGCCAGCAGTTTTCAACACCTAGCGAACTCCTACGAGCAGTACTTC
NA,TRBJ1-1,TRBV6-5,TRBD1,CASSYHRDSEAFF,TGTGCCAGCAGTTACCATCGGGACAGCGAAGCTTTCTTT
NA,TRBJ2-5,TRBV6-4,TRBD2,CASSAGTSGGETQYF,TGTGCCAGCAGCGCCGGGACTAGCGGTGGGGAGACCCAGTACTTC
NA,TRBJ1-2,TRBV7-2,NA,CASSLDKGSPPRGYTF,TGTGCCAGCAGCTTGGATAAGGGATCCCCTCCACGGGGCTACACCTTC
NA,TRBJ2-7,TRBV6-1,TRBD1,CASSEARTGPFYEQYF,TGTGCCAGCAGTGAAGCGCGGACAGGGCCTTTTTACGAGCAGTACTTC
NA,TRBJ2-7,TRBV6-1,NA,CASSDSDNGAYEQYF,TGTGCCAGCAGTGACTCGGACAACGGGGCCTACGAGCAGTACTTC
NA,TRBJ2-7,TRBV30,TRBD2,CAWSDLAGGNEQYF,TGTGCCTGGAGTGATCTAGCGGGAGGGAACGAGCAGTACTTC
NA,TRBJ1-1,TRBV27,NA,CASSLVENTEAFF,TGTGCCAGCAGTTTAGTTGAAAACACTGAAGCTTTCTTT
NA,TRBJ2-1,TRBV4-1,NA,CASSQDRPVYNEQFF,TGCGCCAGCAGCCAAGATAGACCAGTCTACAATGAGCAGTTCTTC
NA,TRBJ2-7,TRBV7-9,NA,CASTTQGLASAYEQYF,TGTGCCAGCACCACCCAAGGTCTAGCGTCAGCCTACGAGCAGTACTTC
NA,TRBJ2-2,TRBV4-2,TRBD2,CASSQESVGGPFTGELFF,TGTGCCAGCAGCCAAGAGTCTGTGGGAGGGCCATTTACCGGGGAGCTGTTTTTT
NA,TRBJ2-7,TRBV7-8,TRBD2,CASSFRSGVTFGYEQYF,TGTGCCAGCAGCTTTCGTAGCGGGGTCACCTTCGGCTACGAGCAGTACTTC
few,TRBJ2-2,TRBV7-6,TRBD2,CASSQTSGSAGELFF,TGTGCCAGCAGCCAGACTAGCGGGAGTGCCGGGGAGCTGTTTTTT
NA,TRBJ2-1,TRBV11-3,TRBD1,CASSLDSLRGGGNEQFF,TGTGCCAGCAGCTTAGACTCCCTAAGAGGGGGCGGCAATGAGCAGTTCTTC
NA,TRBJ2-4,TRBV7-9,NA,CASSLGRRIQYF,TGTGCCAGCAGCCTGGGACGGAGGATTCAGTACTTC
once,TRBJ2-7,TRBV12-5,NA,CASGLAPLTGFSYEQYF,TGTGCTAGTGGTTTGGCCCCCCTAACGGGATTTTCCTACGAGCAGTACTTC
NA,TRBJ2-5,TRBV6-6,TRBD2,CATGTSGRQETQYF,TGTGCCACCGGGACTAGCGGGAGGCAAGAGACCCAGTACTTC
NA,TRBJ2-5,TRBV11-3,NA,CASSLELSQETQYF,TGTGCCAGCAGCTTAGAATTAAGCCAAGAGACCCAGTACTTC
NA,TRBJ2-1,TRBV15,TRBD2,CATESSGENEQFF,TGTGCCACCGAGTCTAGCGGGGAAAATGAGCAGTTCTTC
NA,TRBJ1-1,TRBV4-1,NA,CASSQDYALTEAFF,TGCGCCAGCAGCCAAGATTACGCCCTCACTGAAGCTTTCTTT
NA,TRBJ2-1,TRBV2,NA,CASGVREAYNEQFF,TGTGCCAGCGGGGTGAGGGAGGCCTACAATGAGCAGTTCTTC
medium-sized,TRBJ2-3,TRBV5-6,TRBD1,CASRRGTGGQADTQYF,TGTGCCAGCAGGCGTGGGACAGGGGGACAAGCAGATACGCAGTATTTT
NA,TRBJ2-3,TRBV11-2,TRBD2,CASMGTSGRGGTDTQYF,TGTGCCAGCATGGGGACTAGCGGGAGAGGAGGCACAGATACGCAGTATTTT
NA,TRBJ2-1,TRBV4-3,NA,CASSQGPGYYNEQFF,TGCGCCAGCAGCCAAGGTCCAGGCTACTACAATGAGCAGTTCTTC
few,TRBJ1-1,TRBV11-2,NA,CASSLLGPTNTEAFF,TGTGCCAGCAGCTTATTAGGCCCGACGAACACTGAAGCTTTCTTT
NA,TRBJ1-2,TRBV7-9,TRBD1,CASSFERDRNKYRYGYTF,TGTGCCAGCAGCTTCGAAAGGGACAGAAATAAGTATCGCTATGGCTACACCTTC
NA,TRBJ2-5,TRBV23-1,TRBD1,CASAHRDRGRLYQETQYF,TGCGCCAGCGCCCACCGGGACAGGGGGCGATTGTACCAAGAGACCCAGTACTTC
NA,TRBJ2-2,TRBV4-2,TRBD1,CASSPTTGGGSGELFF,TGTGCCAGCAGCCCCACGACAGGGGGCGGAAGCGGGGAGCTGTTTTTT
few,TRBJ1-6,TRBV25-1,NA,CASSESRGGGSPLHF,TGTGCCAGCAGTGAATCGAGGGGAGGCGGTTCACCCCTCCACTTT